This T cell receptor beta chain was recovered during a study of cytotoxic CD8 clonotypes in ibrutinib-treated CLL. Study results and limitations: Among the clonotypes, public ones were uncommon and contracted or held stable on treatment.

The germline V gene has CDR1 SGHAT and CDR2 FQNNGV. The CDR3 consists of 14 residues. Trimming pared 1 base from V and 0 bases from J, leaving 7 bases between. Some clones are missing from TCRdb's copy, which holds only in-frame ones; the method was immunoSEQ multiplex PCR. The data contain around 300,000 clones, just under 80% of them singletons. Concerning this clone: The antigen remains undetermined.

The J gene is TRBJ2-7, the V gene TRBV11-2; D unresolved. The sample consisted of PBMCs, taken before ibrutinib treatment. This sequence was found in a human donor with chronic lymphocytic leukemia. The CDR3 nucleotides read TGTGCCAGCAGCTTAGTCCATAGCTCCTACGAGCAGTACTTC. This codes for CASSLVHSSYEQYF.